Following are 8 T cell receptor beta chains from one sample sequenced in a study of CD8+CD57+ T cells in acquired aplastic anemia. The patients chosen for sequencing had shown expansion of CD8+CD57+ cells (detected by flow cytometry). For CDR3 and TCR beta VDJ profiling, genomic DNA was the template used. Via MiXCR, TCRdb re-called the reads, giving one row per CDR3 protein. Of 190,000 or so distinct CDR3 sequences listed, around 48% are singletons. Material: sorted CD4+, CD8+, or CD8+CD57+ T cells (not recorded which) from PBMCs. All receptors derive from a human donor with aplastic anemia.

This clonotype showed up just a few times. Since a much larger clone is just one base distant, this may be a read error. V gene TRBV11-3 combines with J gene TRBJ2-5; D is tentatively TRBD1 or TRBD2 (6 bases each). The CDR3 covers 12 residues. Germline CDR1 reads SGHNT; CDR2 reads YENEEA. Trimming stripped 3 bases from V and 7 bases from J, with 9 bases between. CDR3 loop: CASSFRGGTQYF. In nucleotides, the CDR3 is TGTGCCAGCAGCTTCAGGGGAGGGACCCAGTACTTC.

This clonotype occurred many times. The chain uses TRBV7-8 and TRBJ2-1; D remains ambiguous. The CDR3 extends over 11 amino acids. V dropped 6 bases and J dropped 6 bases, with 6 bases sitting between them. Germline CDR1 is SGHVS and CDR2 is FQNEAQ. CDR3 in DNA: TGTGCCAGCAGGGTAAGCAATGAGCAGTTCTTC. It yields the protein CASRVSNEQFF.

This clonotype was picked up a small number of times. The chain carries TRBV20-1 and TRBJ2-5; TRBD2 aligns across 8 bases. Germline V CDR1 and CDR2: DFQATT, SNEGSKA (reference sequence). The length of the CDR3 is 13 residues. Germline trimming cut 5 bases from V and 9 bases from J; bases unmatched to any gene: 11. The CDR3 here is CSAERREAKAQYF. Here the CDR3 DNA reads TGCAGTGCTGAGCGGCGGGAGGCCAAGGCCCAGTACTTC.

The chain joins TRBV7-3 to TRBJ1-1, with 10 bases that match TRBD1. The CDR3 spans 13 residues. The germline CDR1 and CDR2 sequences are SGHTA and FQGTGA. V lost 5 bases, J lost 9 bases, and 6 bases stayed unmatched. CDR3 in amino acids: CASSPGTGAQAFF. In nucleotides, the CDR3 is TGTGCCAGCAGCCCCGGGACAGGGGCTCAAGCTTTCTTT.

This chain joins TRBV28 and TRBJ2-7; 12 bases align to TRBD1. J gave up 5 bases and V 10 bases, and 9 bases lay outside the gene matches. Germline CDR1 reads MDHEN; CDR2 reads SYDVKM. This CDR3 has 14 residues. CDR3 protein: CANTPGQGAHEQYF. The CDR3 bases are TGTGCCAATACTCCGGGACAGGGGGCACACGAGCAGTACTTC.

The genes are TRBV15 and TRBJ1-6, with 7 bases identical to TRBD1. With V trimmed by 4 bases and J by 7 bases, 10 bases remained unmatched. Germline V gene data show CDR1 as LNHNV and CDR2 as YYDKDF (reference sequence). There are 16 residues in the CDR3. The CDR3 bases are TGTGCCACCAGCACACCTAACGGACAGGCCAATTCACCCCTCCACTTT. Protein: CATSTPNGQANSPLHF.

This clonotype was seen more than once but under ten times. This sequence joins TRBV24-1 and TRBJ2-7, with 10 nucleotides matching TRBD2. Germline CDR1 and CDR2: KGHDR and SFDVKD. This CDR3 spans 13 amino acids. V shed 7 bases and J 4 bases; nucleotides not matched to a gene: 3. The CDR3 loop is CATRRLAGYEQYF. CDR3 coding DNA: TGTGCCACCAGACGACTAGCGGGTTACGAGCAGTACTTC.

This clonotype was observed a handful of times. The chain combines TRBV7-6 with TRBJ2-7, with D perhaps TRBD1 (6 bases). CDR1 and CDR2 from the germline V gene are SGHVS and FNYEAQ. The CDR3 contains 11 residues. Trimming pared 4 bases from V and 9 bases from J, leaving 10 bases between. CDR3 sequence reads: CASSYEGVQYF. In DNA, the CDR3 is TGTGCCAGCAGCTACGAGGGGGTGCAGTACTTC.